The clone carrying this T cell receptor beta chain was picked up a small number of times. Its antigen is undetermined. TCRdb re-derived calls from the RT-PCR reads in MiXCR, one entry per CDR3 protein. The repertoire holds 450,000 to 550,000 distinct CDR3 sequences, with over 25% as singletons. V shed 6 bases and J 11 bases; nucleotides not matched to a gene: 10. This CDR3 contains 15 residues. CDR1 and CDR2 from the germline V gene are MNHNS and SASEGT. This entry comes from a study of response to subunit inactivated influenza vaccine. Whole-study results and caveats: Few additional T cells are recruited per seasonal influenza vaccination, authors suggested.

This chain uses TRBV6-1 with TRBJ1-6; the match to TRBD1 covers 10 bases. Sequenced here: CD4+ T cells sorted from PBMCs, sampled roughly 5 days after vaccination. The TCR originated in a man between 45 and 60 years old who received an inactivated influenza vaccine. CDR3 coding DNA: TGTGCCAGCAGAATTAACCGGGACAGGGGTACACCCCTCCACTTT. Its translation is CASRINRDRGTPLHF.